These 32 T cell receptor beta chains share one sample of origin, sequenced in a study of OX40 agonist ivuxolimab in advanced cancers. Libraries were prepared by immunoSEQ multiplex PCR; TCRdb keeps only in-frame clonotypes and omits some of them. The sample holds 85,000 to 90,000 clones, 80% to 95% seen once. The sequences come from CD4+ or CD8+ T cells sorted from blood, collected in a trial of the OX40 agonist ivuxolimab. These receptor sequences come from an adult with an advanced solid tumor such as melanoma, head and neck, liver or kidney cancer.

The DNA for the CDR3 is TGTGCCAGTAGCAGAACAGGGAGAGGCAATCAGCCCCAGCATTTT. Its translation is CASSRTGRGNQPQHF. This sequence joins TRBV19 and TRBJ1-5; D may be TRBD1 (6 bases). Trimming left V 6 bases short and J 2 bases short, with 14 bases between. The CDR3 is made up of 15 amino acids. Germline lookup yields CDR1 LNHDA and CDR2 SQIVND (reference sequence).

The gene calls are TRBV29-1 and TRBJ2-5; D uncertain. The CDR3 sequence is 10 residues long. Germline values: CDR1 SQVTM, CDR2 ANQGSEA. Trimming shortened V by 6 bases and J by 2 bases, and 4 bases separated the two germline ends. The CDR3 spells CSVLQETQYF. The CDR3 DNA reads as TGCAGCGTCCTTCAAGAGACCCAGTACTTC.

This clone was detected once. The CDR3 nucleotides read TGCGCCAGCAGTGAGGGGACTACCGGCACAGATACGCAGTATTTT. It yields the protein CASSEGTTGTDTQYF. The chain joins TRBV10-1 to TRBJ2-3; TRBD2 matches 7 bases. The CDR3 totals 15 residues. Losses at the gene ends were 2 bases for V and 1 base for J; bases not matched to a gene: 3. Germline loops: CDR1 WNHNN, CDR2 SYGVQD (reference sequence).

The gene calls are TRBV27 and TRBJ2-1, with 8 positions matching TRBD2. Germline CDR1 reads MNHEY; CDR2 reads SMNVEV (reference sequence). Losses at the gene ends were 6 bases for V and 0 bases for J; bases not matched to a gene: 7. This CDR3 spans 16 amino acids. CDR3 bases: TGTGCCAGCAGCCACGGGGGGGGTTTCTCCTACAATGAGCAGTTCTTC. Translating it yields CASSHGGGFSYNEQFF.

The chain has TRBV6-1 and TRBJ2-7; possible D gene TRBD1, 5 bases. Germline values: CDR1 MNHNS, CDR2 SASEGT. CDR3 length: 14 residues. The V and J ends lost 2 bases and 4 bases respectively, with 12 bases between them. CDR3 coding DNA: TGTGCCAGCAGTGAATTGCCAGGGTTTTACGAGCAGTACTTC. This codes for CASSELPGFYEQYF.

This clone was picked up one time. The V call is TRBV7-9, the J call TRBJ2-5; 8 nucleotides align to TRBD2. The germline gives CDR1 SEHNR, CDR2 FQNEAQ (reference sequence). The V gene end was trimmed by 1 base and the J gene end by 1 base; junction bases not matched to a gene: 2. The CDR3 loop spans 15 amino acids. Here the CDR3 reads CASSLVGRAQETQYF. The CDR3, as DNA: TGTGCCAGCAGCTTAGTCGGGAGGGCCCAAGAGACCCAGTACTTC.

J is TRBJ1-3 and V is TRBV11-2, with 8 bases fitting TRBD1. The CDR3 runs 16 residues. V was clipped by 2 bases and J by 4 bases; unmatched bases: 7. In germline, CDR1 is SGHAT, CDR2 FQNNGV. The CDR3 coding sequence is TGTGCCAGCAGCTTAACCCGACAGGGGCGAGGAAACACCATATATTTT. It encodes CASSLTRQGRGNTIYF.

The CDR3 nucleotides are TGTGCCAGCTCCCGCTCCTCTCCTGGGGAGCAGTACTTC. Its translation: CASSRSSPGEQYF. This chain uses TRBV18 with TRBJ2-7; D ambiguous. The germline V and J ends were trimmed by 6 bases and 7 bases, with 16 bases remaining between them. Germline V gives CDR1 KGHSH, CDR2 LQKENI. This CDR3 spans 13 amino acids.

The rearrangement uses TRBV27 and TRBJ1-2; no reliable D call. Looked up from germline, CDR1 is MNHEY and CDR2 is SMNVEV (reference sequence). The CDR3 contains 13 residues. Trimming left V 5 bases short and J 4 bases short, with 11 bases between. The CDR3 protein is CASSPKEGYGYTF. DNA of the CDR3: TGTGCCAGCAGTCCGAAGGAGGGCTATGGCTACACCTTC.

The CDR3 sequence: CANARDNQPQHF. The CDR3 DNA follows: TGCGCCAACGCAAGGGACAATCAGCCCCAGCATTTT. The chain links TRBV10-1 to TRBJ1-5; D unclear. Trimming removed 10 bases from V and 3 bases from J, with 10 bases in between. This CDR3 spans 12 amino acids. Germline V gene lookup returns CDR1 WNHNN and CDR2 SYGVQD (reference sequence).

This chain links TRBV28 with TRBJ1-2; D not certain. V shed 3 bases and J shed 7 bases, with 9 bases lying between them. The length of the CDR3 is 12 residues. The germline V gene has CDR1 MDHEN and CDR2 SYDVKM. CDR3 coding DNA: TGTGCCAGCAGTTTCCGGGTCGGTGGCTACACCTTC. Amino acid sequence: CASSFRVGGYTF.

This rearrangement joins TRBV19 to TRBJ1-4; no clear D gene. This CDR3 spans 13 amino acids. Germline V CDR1 and CDR2: LNHDA, SQIVND (reference sequence). The ends were cut back, 5 bases at V and 7 bases at J, with 11 bases in the middle. Here the CDR3 DNA reads TGTGCCAGTAGTTGGGCTGGTGGTGAAAAACTGTTTTTT. It codes for CASSWAGGEKLFF.

This sequence joins TRBV6-6 and TRBJ2-2, with D perhaps TRBD2 (6 bases). The CDR3 is made up of 11 amino acids. Germline assignment: CDR1 MNHNY and CDR2 SVGAGI (reference sequence). V was pared by 9 bases and J by 4 bases, with 6 bases between. In DNA, the CDR3 is TGTGCCAGGGGGGGCACCGGGGAGCTGTTTTTT. This encodes CARGGTGELFF.

The chain combines TRBV10-2 with TRBJ2-1, with D maybe TRBD2 (5 bases). The CDR3 runs 12 residues. Per the germline V gene, CDR1 is WSHSY and CDR2 is SAAADI. V shed 7 bases and J shed 9 bases, with 13 bases lying between them. The CDR3 DNA follows: TGCGCCAGCACCCCCCCTCGGGGTGAGCAGTTCTTC. This sequence encodes CASTPPRGEQFF.

The rearrangement links TRBV29-1 to TRBJ2-5; D is unresolved. Trimming shortened V by 4 bases and J by 5 bases, and 17 bases separated the two germline ends. The CDR3 is 14 residues long. Germline loops: CDR1 SQVTM, CDR2 ANQGSEA. The CDR3 DNA is TGCAGCGTTGTAGAGCGCGCTCCCAGGGAGACCCAGTACTTC. Residues: CSVVERAPRETQYF.

The rearrangement links TRBV12-5 to TRBJ2-5; D gene ambiguous. With 1 base removed from V and 4 bases from J, the gap between germline ends came to 10 bases. This CDR3 has 14 residues. Germline CDR1 LGHNT, CDR2 FRNRAP. The CDR3 spells CASGLASLLETQYF. CDR3 DNA: TGTGCTAGTGGTTTGGCATCTCTTTTAGAGACCCAGTACTTC. Using reference TRBV12-5 and TRBJ2-5 for the parts outside the CDR3, the full variable domain is DARVTQTPRHKVTEMGQEVTMRCQPILGHNTVFWYRQTMMQGLELLAYFRNRAPLDDSGMPKDRFSAEMPDATLATLKIQPSEPRDSAVYFCASGLASLLETQYFGPGTRLLVL.

J is TRBJ2-7 and V is TRBV19; D uncertain. CDR1 is LNHDA and CDR2 is SQIVND in the germline V gene (reference sequence). The V end lost 5 bases, the J end lost 0 bases, and 14 bases lay between the germline ends. The CDR3 is made up of 15 amino acids. CDR3 amino acids: CASSSSGPSSYEQYF. CDR3 nucleotide sequence: TGTGCCAGTAGTTCCTCCGGGCCTTCCTCCTACGAGCAGTACTTC.

V and J are TRBV28 and TRBJ1-2; 8 bases match TRBD1. Trimming cost V 5 bases and J 7 bases; bases outside gene matches: 6. The CDR3 is 13 residues long. CDR1 is MDHEN, CDR2 SYDVKM, per germline. CDR3 nucleotide sequence: TGTGCCAGCAGTACCACGGACAGGGTTGGCTACACCTTC. Translated, it gives CASSTTDRVGYTF.

This chain joins TRBV28 and TRBJ1-4, with 9 positions matching TRBD1. The length of the CDR3 is 15 residues. Germline loops: CDR1 MDHEN, CDR2 SYDVKM. Unmatched junction bases numbered 8, after V lost 5 bases and J lost 7 bases. The CDR3 coding sequence is TGTGCCAGCAGTCCGACAGGGGGAAGGCGTGAAAAACTGTTTTTT. Protein product: CASSPTGGRREKLFF. Variable domain in full (rest from reference TRBV28 and TRBJ1-4): DVKVTQSSRYLVKRTGEKVFLECVQDMDHENMFWYRQDPGLGLRLIYFSYDVKMKEKGDIPEGYSVSREKKERFSLILESASTNQTSMYLCASSPTGGRREKLFFGSGTQLSVL.

This chain connects TRBV5-4 to TRBJ2-2, with D perhaps TRBD2 (6 bases). Trimming removed 8 bases from V and 4 bases from J, with 15 bases in between. This CDR3 is built from 14 residues. CDR1 is SGHNT and CDR2 is YYREEE in the germline V gene (reference sequence). This chain's CDR3 is CASSGVVTTGELFF. The CDR3 DNA reads TGTGCCAGTTCGGGGGTAGTCACCACCGGGGAGCTGTTTTTT.

V and J are TRBV7-8 and TRBJ2-5; the D is unclear. Trimming shortened V by 5 bases and J by 1 base, and 8 bases separated the two germline ends. Germline V gene sequence: CDR1 SGHVS, CDR2 FQNEAQ. This CDR3 is built from 13 residues. The CDR3 here is CASSLPGQETQYF. The CDR3, as DNA: TGTGCCAGCAGCCTCCCGGGCCAAGAGACCCAGTACTTC.

The table lists this clone with a count of one. J is TRBJ1-5 and V is TRBV2, with 8 positions matching TRBD1. V dropped 5 bases and J dropped 6; count of bases not matched to a gene: 9. CDR3 length: 15 amino acids. Per germline, CDR1 SNHLY and CDR2 FYNNEI. The CDR3 loop is CASSPQGARSQPQHF. The CDR3 DNA sequence: TGTGCCAGCAGTCCCCAGGGGGCGCGGTCTCAGCCCCAGCATTTT.

This chain connects TRBV5-1 to TRBJ2-7, with 9 bases aligning to TRBD2. V gave up 1 base and J gave up 4 bases; unmatched junction bases: 6. The CDR3 has 15 residues. CDR1 and CDR2 from the germline V gene are SGHRS and YFSETQ. For the CDR3, the DNA is TGCGCCAGCAGCTTGATGGCGGGAGGGCGATACGAGCAGTACTTC. It is translated as CASSLMAGGRYEQYF. Supplemented by reference TRBV5-1 and TRBJ2-7, the full variable domain reads KAGVTQTPRYLIKTRGQQVTLSCSPISGHRSVSWYQQTPGQGLQFLFEYFSETQRNKGNFPGRFSGRQFSNSRSEMNVSTLELGDSALYLCASSLMAGGRYEQYFGPGTRLTVT.

As concerns this clone: The junction and the germline gene differ at one end; a read error may be behind it. This chain connects TRBV7-7 to TRBJ1-4, with 8 bases fitting TRBD1. The CDR3 consists of 14 residues. Germline-derived CDR1 and CDR2 are SSHAT and FNYEAQ (reference sequence). CDR3 bases: TGTGCTAGCAGCTCGGGACAGGAGGGTGAAAAACTGTTTTTT. This encodes CASSSGQEGEKLFF.

This sequence joins TRBV10-3 and TRBJ2-2; D may be TRBD1 (5 bases). This CDR3 comprises 15 residues. The germline V and J ends were trimmed by 5 bases and 4 bases, with 14 bases remaining between them. Germline CDR1 reads ENHRY; CDR2 reads SYGVKD. CDR3 in DNA: TGTGCCATCAGTAGTTCAGGGAATCGCACCGGGGAGCTGTTTTTT. Translated, it gives CAISSSGNRTGELFF.

The chain recombines TRBV4-3 with TRBJ2-2; TRBD2 matches 11 bases. V trimming: 0 bases; J trimming: 0 bases; junction bases outside the gene matches: 3. Germline CDR1 reads LGHNA; CDR2 reads YSLEER. The CDR3 is 18 amino acids. CDR3 in DNA: TGCGCCAGCAGCCAAGACAGACTAGCGGGATCGAACACCGGGGAGCTGTTTTTT. It translates to CASSQDRLAGSNTGELFF.

The chain is built from TRBV11-2 and TRBJ1-2; 11 nucleotides match TRBD1. The V gene's germline CDR1 is SGHAT and CDR2 FQNNGV. V was clipped by 6 bases and J by 7 bases; unmatched bases: 7. CDR3 length equals 14 residues. The CDR3 protein is CASSPGQGAFGYTF. Here the CDR3 DNA reads TGTGCCAGCAGTCCTGGACAGGGGGCTTTTGGCTACACCTTC.

About this clone: Additional DNA sequences in this sample encode the identical CDR3. The chain employs TRBV6-1 and TRBJ2-3; D possibly matches TRBD1 or TRBD2 (5 bases each). This CDR3 is built from 14 residues. Germline V CDR1 and CDR2: MNHNS, SASEGT. V shed 6 bases and J shed 4 bases, with 14 bases lying between them. The CDR3 region has the DNA TGTGCCAGCAGGAGCCTGAGGGGTCCAGATACGCAGTATTTT. Translating gives CASRSLRGPDTQYF.

The rearrangement joins TRBV4-1 to TRBJ1-3; 8 bases agree with TRBD1. The germline V gene has CDR1 MGHRA and CDR2 YSYEKL. This CDR3 comprises 16 residues. The ends lost 7 bases at V and 4 bases at J; junction bases unmatched: 12. CDR3 region: CASTITYGTGGNTIYF. The CDR3 nucleotides are TGCGCCAGCACCATAACCTATGGGACAGGCGGAAACACCATATATTTT.

The J gene is TRBJ2-1, the V gene TRBV14, with 10 bases matching TRBD2. The CDR3 contains 19 residues. With V trimmed by 4 bases and J by 0 bases, 12 bases remained unmatched. Germline V gene sequence: CDR1 SGHDN, CDR2 FVKESK. CDR3 nucleotides: TGTGCCAGCAGCCCCCGGGTAGCGGGAGGCCCGAGCTCCTACAATGAGCAGTTCTTC. The encoded protein is CASSPRVAGGPSSYNEQFF.

The rearrangement links TRBV29-1 to TRBJ2-1; weak D call: TRBD2 (5 bases). Trimming shortened V by 4 bases and J by 0 bases, and 10 bases separated the two germline ends. There are 14 residues in the CDR3. The germline CDR1 and CDR2 sequences are SQVTM and ANQGSEA. The CDR3 protein is CSVGRDNSYNEQFF. The CDR3 bases are TGCAGCGTTGGCCGGGATAACTCCTACAATGAGCAGTTCTTC.

The chain employs TRBV6-1 and TRBJ2-7; D unresolved. With 3 bases removed from V and 4 bases from J, the gap between germline ends came to 10 bases. Germline CDR1 and CDR2: MNHNS and SASEGT. This CDR3 comprises 13 residues. The DNA of the CDR3 is TGTGCCAGCAGTGATCCCAAGTATTACGAGCAGTACTTC. Encoded protein: CASSDPKYYEQYF.